The T cell receptor beta chain under discussion was sequenced for a study of glioma-infiltrating T cells. Regarding this clonotype: What it binds is unknown. Germline and junction disagree at one end, which may indicate a read error.

Amplification of TCR alpha and beta CDR3 regions from RNA used iRepertoire nested multiplex PCR. For one-step reverse transcription and amplification, about 90-450 ng of tissue mRNA or PBMC total RNA was used. TCRdb redid the calling of the multiplex PCR reads with MiXCR, one entry per CDR3 protein. The sample carries around 180,000 distinct CDR3 sequences, about 40% recorded once. Whole-study findings and limits: Only very few CDR3 sequences appeared in both tissue and blood.

Sequencing was done on a sample of glioma tissue, nonneoplastic brain tissue, or PBMCs (not recorded which). This sequence was found in a human donor with low-grade glioma or glioblastoma, undergoing nonglioma brain surgery, or in good health (not recorded which).

The CDR3 sequence is CARSQPGSGYTF. CDR3 coding DNA: TGTGCCAGGAGCCAACCAGGATCTGGCTACACCTTC. The V call is TRBV3-1, the J call TRBJ1-2, with D hard to call. The CDR3 has 12 residues. Germline-derived CDR1 and CDR2 are LGHDT and YNNKEL (reference sequence).